The rows below give T cell receptor beta chains drawn from one sample of a study of shared clonotypes between healthy human individuals. The method was immunoSEQ multiplex PCR; TCRdb's version includes in-frame clones alone and lacks a portion of them. This sample has 2 million to 3 million clones, with more than 85% found just once. The sample was naive CD4+ T cells from PBMCs. Every receptor here comes from a man younger than 35 in good health. Some clones in this sample may be carry-over from other donors' samples. Each CDR3 is given with its conserved first and last residue. The D gene is left open where the match is weak. Part of the rows lack a size; the others show once, few, many or a class for expanded clones.

D	V	J	size	CDR3	DNA
NA	TRBV7-9	TRBJ1-3	once	CASSPGPPGNTIYF	TGTGCCAGCAGCCCAGGGCCTCCTGGAAACACCATATATTTT
TRBD1	TRBV5-5	TRBJ1-4	NA	CASSLPQGAGEKLFF	TGTGCCAGCAGCCTCCCCCAGGGGGCGGGAGAAAAACTGTTTTTT
NA	TRBV7-6	TRBJ2-2	NA	CASSGNRAGGELFF	TGTGCCAGCAGCGGCAACAGGGCCGGCGGGGAGCTGTTTTTT
NA	TRBV21-1	TRBJ2-7	NA	CASTTKGIPGAVLGEQYF	TGTGCCAGCACCACGAAAGGTATCCCCGGGGCAGTCCTGGGCGAGCAGTACTTC
TRBD1	TRBV4-1	TRBJ2-7	NA	CASSRTGTGTPYEQYF	TGCGCCAGCAGCCGAACCGGGACAGGCACCCCGTACGAGCAGTACTTC
TRBD1	TRBV6-1	TRBJ2-7	NA	CASTSGQGATHEQYF	TGTGCCAGCACCTCGGGACAGGGGGCCACGCACGAGCAGTACTTC
NA	TRBV27	TRBJ2-1	NA	CASSLPGQGRPPSYNEQFF	TGTGCCAGCAGTTTACCCGGGCAGGGGAGGCCCCCCTCCTACAATGAGCAGTTCTTC
TRBD2	TRBV5-1	TRBJ2-5	NA	CASSAGLAGQETQYF	TGCGCCAGCAGCGCGGGACTAGCGGGACAAGAGACCCAGTACTTC
NA	TRBV28	TRBJ1-2	NA	CASSFISAGGDGYTF	TGTGCCAGCAGTTTTATCTCCGCCGGGGGCGATGGCTACACCTTC
NA	TRBV4-2	TRBJ1-6	NA	CASSTLLQAGSSPLHF	TGTGCCAGCAGCACACTATTACAGGCAGGGAGTTCACCCCTCCACTTT
NA	TRBV6-1	TRBJ1-5	NA	CASGQANSNQPQHF	TGTGCCAGCGGGCAGGCTAATAGCAATCAGCCCCAGCATTTT
NA	TRBV10-3	TRBJ1-1	NA	CAISERGRMNTEAFF	TGTGCCATCAGTGAGAGGGGAAGAATGAACACTGAAGCTTTCTTT
NA	TRBV25-1	TRBJ1-2	NA	CASSYGGYGYTF	TGTGCCAGCAGCTATGGGGGGTATGGCTACACCTTC
NA	TRBV27	TRBJ2-3	NA	CASSYGAHRADTQYF	TGTGCCAGCAGTTACGGGGCCCACCGAGCAGATACGCAGTATTTT
NA	TRBV11-3	TRBJ2-2	NA	CASSLGVGGTGELFF	TGTGCCAGCAGCTTAGGTGTAGGGGGAACCGGGGAGCTGTTTTTT
TRBD1	TRBV11-1	TRBJ2-5	NA	CASGQGAETQYF	TGTGCCAGCGGACAGGGGGCAGAGACCCAGTACTTC
NA	TRBV5-4	TRBJ1-5	NA	CASSFEGGNQPQHF	TGTGCCAGCAGCTTTGAGGGGGGGAATCAGCCCCAGCATTTT